This entry is about one T cell receptor beta chain. The data were obtained in a study of cytomegalovirus exposure and HLA in healthy donors. Germline V gives CDR1 SGHDN, CDR2 FVKESK. This CDR3 region has 14 residues. The V end lost 1 base, the J end lost 6 bases, and 10 bases lay between the germline ends. Researchers ran the PCR with 60 Vbeta and 13 Jbeta primers. The protocol was immunoSEQ multiplex PCR, while the TCRdb copy is restricted to in-frame clones and leaves out a portion. The data hold approximately 260,000 clones, with roughly four fifths observed a single time. This clonotype was sampled from a woman in her forties in good health and CMV-seropositive. V gene TRBV14 combines with J gene TRBJ2-1; no reliable D call. Sequences were obtained from PBMCs. CDR3 sequence: CASSQVSIFNEQFF. Written as DNA, the CDR3 is TGTGCCAGCAGCCAAGTTTCCATTTTCAATGAGCAGTTCTTC.